This T cell receptor beta chain comes out of a study of cytotoxic CD8 clonotypes in ibrutinib-treated CLL. Between the trimmed V and J ends, which lost 2 bases and 9 bases, there was a span of 11 bases. CDR1 and CDR2 (germline): MNHEY, SVGAGI. The CDR3 totals 12 residues. TCRdb's table, derived via immunoSEQ multiplex PCR, lists solely in-frame clones and lacks some. This sample has 150,000 or so clones, with 75% to 85% found just once. Sample: PBMCs, taken after 36 months of ibrutinib treatment. The clonotype originates from a human donor with chronic lymphocytic leukemia. The chain combines TRBV6-5 with TRBJ2-7; unclear D gene. This CDR3 reads CASSYPGEAQYF. In DNA, the CDR3 is TGTGCCAGCAGTTACCCCGGCGAAGCGCAGTACTTC.